The 7 T cell receptor beta chains presented below share a single source sample, sequenced in a study of T cell repertoires in cytomegalovirus infection. TCRdb reprocessed the reads via MiXCR and lists one record per CDR3 protein. The table shows around 490,000 distinct CDR3 sequences, with around a quarter occurring only once. Sequences were obtained from PBMCs. These receptors were obtained from a human donor in good health (CMV status not recorded). Some clones in this sample may be carry-over from other donors' samples.

This clonotype showed up just a few times. The V call is TRBV7-2, the J call TRBJ2-7, with unresolved D. The CDR3 runs to 14 residues. Per the germline V gene, CDR1 is SGHTA and CDR2 is FQGNSA. V shed 5 bases and J shed 7 bases, with 18 bases lying between them. For the CDR3, the DNA is TGTGCCAGCAGCCCCACTCCTAACGCGAGTGAGCAGTACTTC. Encoded protein: CASSPTPNASEQYF.

A few counts support this clonotype. The genes are TRBV7-2 and TRBJ2-1, with 10 bases fitting TRBD2. The CDR3 is 15 amino acids. CDR1 is SGHTA, CDR2 FQGNSA, per germline. V shed 1 base, J shed 5 bases, and the junction held 2 bases outside the gene matches. The CDR3 DNA reads as TGTGCCAGCAGCTTAGAACTAGCGGGGAACAATGAGCAGTTCTTC. Translation: CASSLELAGNNEQFF. Full variable domain (rest looked up from reference TRBV7-2 and TRBJ2-1): GAGVSQSPSNKVTEKGKDVELRCDPISGHTALYWYRQSLGQGLEFLIYFQGNSAPDKSGLPSDRFSAERTGGSVSTLTIQRTQQEDSAVYLCASSLELAGNNEQFFGPGTRLTVL.

The chain carries TRBV6-2 or TRBV6-3 and TRBJ2-1; the D is unclear. The V gene lost 6 bases and the J gene lost 7 bases, with 16 bases spanning the gap. This CDR3 has 14 amino acids. CDR1 is MNHEY, CDR2 SVGEGT, per germline. In nucleotides, the CDR3 is TGTGCCAGCAGCCGGAGTAGATTTGGGAATGAGCAGTTCTTC. It yields the protein CASSRSRFGNEQFF.

Many counts were recorded for this clonotype. The V call is TRBV7-2, the J call TRBJ1-4; 11 nucleotides match TRBD1. The CDR3 is 15 amino acids. Germline-derived CDR1 and CDR2 are SGHTA and FQGNSA. With V trimmed by 5 bases and J by 3 bases, 2 bases remained unmatched. The CDR3: CASSEGQGANEKLFF. The CDR3 DNA sequence: TGTGCCAGCAGCGAGGGACAGGGGGCTAATGAAAAACTGTTTTTT.

There are a few counts of this clonotype. The chain is built from TRBV27 and TRBJ1-2, with TRBD1 matching over 10 bases. The V and J ends lost 3 bases and 3 bases, in that order; junction bases with no gene match: 4. This CDR3 spans 15 amino acids. Per the germline V gene, CDR1 is MNHEY and CDR2 is SMNVEV (reference sequence). In DNA form, the CDR3 reads TGTGCCAGCAGTTTCGAGGGACAGGGGCACTATGGCTACACCTTC. The encoded protein is CASSFEGQGHYGYTF.

This clonotype was seen many times. V usage is TRBV7-2 and J usage is TRBJ2-2; no clear D gene. Germline loops: CDR1 SGHTA, CDR2 FQGNSA. V was shortened by 6 bases and J by 0 bases, with 5 bases between the two germline ends. This CDR3 has 13 amino acids. CDR3 sequence: CASSTANTGELFF. CDR3 in DNA: TGTGCCAGCAGTACAGCGAACACCGGGGAGCTGTTTTTT. Looking up the rest from reference TRBV7-2 and TRBJ2-2 gives the full variable domain: GAGVSQSPSNKVTEKGKDVELRCDPISGHTALYWYRQSLGQGLEFLIYFQGNSAPDKSGLPSDRFSAERTGGSVSTLTIQRTQQEDSAVYLCASSTANTGELFFGEGSRLTVL.

This clonotype was seen ten or more times. The rearrangement uses TRBV7-2 and TRBJ2-5; D gene unclear. V lost 1 base and J 4 bases, leaving 7 bases between the germline ends. Germline V gene data show CDR1 as SGHTA and CDR2 as FQGNSA. This CDR3 spans 13 amino acids. CDR3 coding DNA: TGTGCCAGCAGCTTAGTTGTGCGAGAGACCCAGTACTTC. This codes for CASSLVVRETQYF.